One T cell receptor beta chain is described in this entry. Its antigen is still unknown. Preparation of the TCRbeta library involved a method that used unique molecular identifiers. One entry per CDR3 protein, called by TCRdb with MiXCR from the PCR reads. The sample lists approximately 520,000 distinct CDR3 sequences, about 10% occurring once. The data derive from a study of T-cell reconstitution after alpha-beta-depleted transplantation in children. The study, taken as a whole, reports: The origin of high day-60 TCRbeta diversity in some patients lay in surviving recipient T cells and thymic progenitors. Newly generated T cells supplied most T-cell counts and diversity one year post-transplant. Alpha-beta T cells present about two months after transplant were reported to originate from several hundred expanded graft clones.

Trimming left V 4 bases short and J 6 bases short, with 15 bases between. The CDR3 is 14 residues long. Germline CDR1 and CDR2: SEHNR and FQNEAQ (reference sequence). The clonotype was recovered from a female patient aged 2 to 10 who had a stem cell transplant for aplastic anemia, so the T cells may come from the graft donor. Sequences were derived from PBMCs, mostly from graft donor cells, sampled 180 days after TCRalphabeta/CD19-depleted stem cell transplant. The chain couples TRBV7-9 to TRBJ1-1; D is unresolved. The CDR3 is CASSSAYSDAEAFF. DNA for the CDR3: TGTGCCAGCAGCTCGGCCTACTCTGACGCTGAAGCTTTCTTT. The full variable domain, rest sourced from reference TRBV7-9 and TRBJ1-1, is DTGVSQNPRHKITKRGQNVTFRCDPISEHNRLYWYRQTLGQGPEFLTYFQNEAQLEKSRLLSDRFSAERPKGSFSTLEIQRTEQGDSAMYLCASSSAYSDAEAFFGQGTRLTVV.